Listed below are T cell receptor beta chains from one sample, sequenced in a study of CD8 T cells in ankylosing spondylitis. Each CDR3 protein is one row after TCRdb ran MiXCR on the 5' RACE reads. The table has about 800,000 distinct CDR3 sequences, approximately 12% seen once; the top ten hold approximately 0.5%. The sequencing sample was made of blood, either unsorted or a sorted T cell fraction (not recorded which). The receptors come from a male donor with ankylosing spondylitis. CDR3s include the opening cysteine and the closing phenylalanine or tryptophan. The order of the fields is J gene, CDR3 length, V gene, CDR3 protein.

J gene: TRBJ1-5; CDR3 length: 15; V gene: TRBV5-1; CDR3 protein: CASSQTGGGNQPQHF
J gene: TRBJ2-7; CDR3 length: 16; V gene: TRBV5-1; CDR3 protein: CASSRDLAGGPYEQYF
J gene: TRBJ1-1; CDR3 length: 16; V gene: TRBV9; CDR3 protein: CASSARTGGSNTEAFF
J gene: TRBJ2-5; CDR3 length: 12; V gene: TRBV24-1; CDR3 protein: CATNGEQETQYF
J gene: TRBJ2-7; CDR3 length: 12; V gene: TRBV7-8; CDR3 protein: CASSIGDFEQYF
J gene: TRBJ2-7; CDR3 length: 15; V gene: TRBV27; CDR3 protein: CASSFTGTGGYEQYF
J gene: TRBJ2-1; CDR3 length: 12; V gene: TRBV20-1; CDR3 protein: CSASREDNEQFF
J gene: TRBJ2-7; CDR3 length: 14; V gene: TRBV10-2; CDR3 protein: CASSELRIPGEQYF
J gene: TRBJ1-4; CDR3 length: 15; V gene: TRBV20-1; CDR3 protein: CSARDGRDTNEKLFF
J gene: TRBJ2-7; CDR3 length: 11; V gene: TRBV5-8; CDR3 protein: CASSFHPEQYF
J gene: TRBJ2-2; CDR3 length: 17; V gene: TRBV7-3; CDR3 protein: CASSPYRAKSNTGELFF
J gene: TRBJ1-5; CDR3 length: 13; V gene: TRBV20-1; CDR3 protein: CSATRGGNQPQHF
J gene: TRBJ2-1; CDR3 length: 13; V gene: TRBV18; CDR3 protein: CASSPTGYNEQFF
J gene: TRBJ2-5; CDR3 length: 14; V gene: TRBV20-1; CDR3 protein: CSARDLASPETQYF
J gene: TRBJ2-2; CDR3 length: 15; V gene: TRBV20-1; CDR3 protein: CSARDRQHGDGELFF
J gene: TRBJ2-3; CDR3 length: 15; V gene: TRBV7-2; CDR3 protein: CASSFRQGRIDTQYF
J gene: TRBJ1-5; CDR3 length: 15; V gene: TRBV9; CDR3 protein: CASSVDGQGNQPQHF
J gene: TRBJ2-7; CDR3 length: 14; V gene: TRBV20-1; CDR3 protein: CSARNLLTGYEQYF
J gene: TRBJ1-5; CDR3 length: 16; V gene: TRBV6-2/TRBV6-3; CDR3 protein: CASSYSRGQLDQPQHF
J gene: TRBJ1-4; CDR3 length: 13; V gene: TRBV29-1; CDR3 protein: CSVTGRGNEKLFF
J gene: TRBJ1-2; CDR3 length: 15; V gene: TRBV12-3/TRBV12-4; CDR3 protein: CASRAGTWIDYGYTF
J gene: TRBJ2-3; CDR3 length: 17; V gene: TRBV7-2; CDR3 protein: CASSSLPWTGSTDTQYF
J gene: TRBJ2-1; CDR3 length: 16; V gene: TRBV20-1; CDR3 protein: CSARDQTANSYNEQFF
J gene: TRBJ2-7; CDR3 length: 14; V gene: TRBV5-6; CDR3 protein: CARSPGRSPYEQYF
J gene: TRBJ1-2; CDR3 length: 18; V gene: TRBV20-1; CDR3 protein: CSARAQSRDRGRGYGYTF
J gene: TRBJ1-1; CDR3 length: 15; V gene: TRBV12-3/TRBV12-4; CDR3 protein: CASSYDPSGDTEAFF
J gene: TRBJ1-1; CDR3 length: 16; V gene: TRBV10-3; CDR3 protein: CAISESKTGAGGGAFF
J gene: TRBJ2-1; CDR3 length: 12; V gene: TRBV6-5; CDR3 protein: CASSRADNEQFF
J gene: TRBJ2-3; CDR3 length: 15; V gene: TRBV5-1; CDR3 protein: CASSPGQAVPDTQYF
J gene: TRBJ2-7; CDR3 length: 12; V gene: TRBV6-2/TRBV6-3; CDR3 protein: CASSHQSYEQYF
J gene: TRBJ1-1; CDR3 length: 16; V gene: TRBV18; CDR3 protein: CASSPIPGTENTEAFF
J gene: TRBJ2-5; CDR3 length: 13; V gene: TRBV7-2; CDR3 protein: CASSFSGRFPQYF
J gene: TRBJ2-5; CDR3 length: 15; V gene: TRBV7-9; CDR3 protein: CASSPRGGREETQYF
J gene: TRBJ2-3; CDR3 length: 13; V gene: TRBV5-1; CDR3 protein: CASSAGITDTQYF
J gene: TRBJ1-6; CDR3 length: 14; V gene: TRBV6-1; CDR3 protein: CAIARDRVNSPLHF
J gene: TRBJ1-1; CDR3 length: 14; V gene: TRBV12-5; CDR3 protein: CASAPGTGEVGSFF
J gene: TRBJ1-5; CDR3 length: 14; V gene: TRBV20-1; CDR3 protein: CSASGVAGDQPQHF
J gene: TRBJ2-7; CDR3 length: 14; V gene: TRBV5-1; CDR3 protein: CASSFEQGWYEQYF
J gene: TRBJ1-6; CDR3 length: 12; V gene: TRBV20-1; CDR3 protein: CSAPGNNSPLHF
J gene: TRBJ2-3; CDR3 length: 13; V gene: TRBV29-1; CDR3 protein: CSVGGGVGDTQYF